The subject of this entry is one TCR beta chain. Original data processing: Amplification of reference gene primers was used by the study to estimate nucleated cell counts. Profiling relied on immunoSEQ multiplex PCR, and the TCRdb table lists in-frame clones only, not all of them. Clone size and the V and J calls come from that table; the DNA yielded D and trimming. The repertoire holds 350,000 to 450,000 clones, with 85% as singletons. The data were obtained in a study of blood T cell repertoires in COVID-19. The wider study: The United States, Italy and Spain provided the acute and convalescent COVID-19 samples. In each case, the material was cDNA or gDNA derived from T cells, B-cell-depleted T cells, or PBMCs.

Input material: peripheral blood. The origin of this receptor is a woman younger than 35 with acute or convalescent COVID-19.

CDR3 DNA: TGTGCCAGCAGCAGGGTTTCGGGGAATGAAAAACTGTTTTTT. This sequence encodes CASSRVSGNEKLFF. This chain joins TRBV21-1 and TRBJ1-4. TRBV21-1 is a pseudogene segment. The CDR3 extends over 14 amino acids.